A single sample gave rise to the 18 T cell receptor beta chains below, sequenced in a study of early stage breast cancer tumors. Data came from immunoSEQ multiplex PCR; TCRdb stores just in-frame clones and leaves some out. Found here are 40,000 to 60,000 clones, approximately 80% of them singletons; the top ten hold approximately 1.5%. Sequencing was performed on blood. The receptors originated from a person between 45 and 65 years old with breast cancer.

The chain is built from TRBV5-1 and TRBJ2-3; no clear D. The CDR3 is 12 residues long. V was pared by 5 bases and J by 3 bases, with 7 bases between. Germline V lookup: CDR1 SGHRS, CDR2 YFSETQ. The CDR3 bases are TGCGCCAGCAGAATAGGTACAGATACGCAGTATTTT. This encodes CASRIGTDTQYF.

The chain combines TRBV6-5 with TRBJ2-3; a possible D gene is TRBD1 (5 bases). Germline-derived CDR1 and CDR2 are MNHEY and SVGAGI. V was cut by 2 bases and J by 2 bases, with 11 bases left in between. This CDR3 has 15 amino acids. CDR3 nucleotides: TGTGCCAGCAGTTACAGGACACAACCCACAGATACGCAGTATTTT. Translating it yields CASSYRTQPTDTQYF.

In its sample, this clone was seen a few times. The chain recombines TRBV4-2 with TRBJ2-4; D is unclear. V was cut by 0 bases and J by 6 bases, with 3 bases left in between. This CDR3 is built from 12 residues. Germline values: CDR1 LGHNA, CDR2 YNFKEQ. This CDR3 reads CASSQEGNIQYF. As DNA, the CDR3 is TGTGCCAGCAGCCAAGAGGGAAACATTCAGTACTTC.

The chain has TRBV15 and TRBJ2-6; D may correspond to TRBD1 or TRBD2 (5 bases each). Germline V gene sequence: CDR1 LNHNV, CDR2 YYDKDF (reference sequence). V gave up 0 bases and J gave up 2 bases, with 11 bases separating them. The CDR3 runs 17 residues. CDR3 coding DNA: TGTGCCACCAGCAGAGATCCCGGGGCACCTGGGGCCAACGTCCTGACTTTC. This codes for CATSRDPGAPGANVLTF.

This clone was observed once. This chain joins TRBV5-1 and TRBJ2-3; the match to TRBD2 covers 8 bases. The CDR3 length is 17 residues. Germline CDR1 SGHRS, CDR2 YFSETQ. After removal of 1 base from V and 0 bases from J, the junction contained 7 bases not matched to a gene. The CDR3 DNA reads as TGCGCCAGCAGCTTGTCCGGTAGCGGGAAGAGCACAGATACGCAGTATTTT. Its translation is CASSLSGSGKSTDTQYF.

This chain links TRBV28 with TRBJ1-1; the match to TRBD1 covers 10 bases. V trimming: 7 bases; J trimming: 10 bases; junction bases outside the gene matches: 6. Per the germline V gene, CDR1 is MDHEN and CDR2 is SYDVKM. The CDR3 loop spans 12 amino acids. The CDR3 DNA reads TGTGCCAGCAAGAAAGACAGGGGGCGAGCTTTCTTT. It is translated as CASKKDRGRAFF.

The V gene is TRBV2, the J gene TRBJ2-1, with 8 positions matching TRBD1. V shed 1 base and J 3 bases; nucleotides not matched to a gene: 8. In germline, CDR1 is SNHLY, CDR2 FYNNEI. This CDR3 has 17 amino acids. In DNA form, the CDR3 reads TGTGCCAGCAGTGAAGGCGGAGGACAGGGCCTCTACAATGAGCAGTTCTTC. It yields the protein CASSEGGGQGLYNEQFF. Drawing the rest from reference TRBV2 and TRBJ2-1, the complete variable domain is EPEVTQTPSHQVTQMGQEVILRCVPISNHLYFYWYRQILGQKVEFLVSFYNNEISEKSEIFDDQFSVERPDGSNFTLKIRSTKLEDSAMYFCASSEGGGQGLYNEQFFGPGTRLTVL.

This clone was detected only a few times. The CDR3 DNA sequence: TGTGCCAGCAGCTTACTGGGACAGGGGGCGCGACTATCCGGGGAGCTGTTTTTT. The encoded protein is CASSLLGQGARLSGELFF. The chain is built from TRBV7-8 and TRBJ2-2; TRBD1 matches 12 bases. The CDR3 runs 18 residues. From germline, CDR1 is SGHVS and CDR2 FQNEAQ. V shed 2 bases and J 6 bases; nucleotides not matched to a gene: 10. The variable domain in full, with the rest retrieved from reference TRBV7-8 and TRBJ2-2, is GAGVSQSPRYKVAKRGQDVALRCDPISGHVSLFWYQQALGQGPEFLTYFQNEAQLDKSGLPSDRFFAERPEGSVSTLKIQRTQQEDSAVYLCASSLLGQGARLSGELFFGEGSRLTVL.

The V gene is TRBV28, the J gene TRBJ2-2; unclear D gene. V was clipped by 4 bases and J by 3 bases, with 9 bases between them. Germline V gene sequence: CDR1 MDHEN, CDR2 SYDVKM. The CDR3 covers 14 residues. The CDR3 loop is CASSSSDHTGELFF. For the CDR3, the DNA is TGTGCCAGCAGTTCATCGGACCACACCGGGGAGCTGTTTTTT.

The V gene is TRBV7-8, the J gene TRBJ1-3, with 9 bases that match TRBD1. Unmatched junction bases numbered 2, after V lost 4 bases and J lost 1 base. Germline V gives CDR1 SGHVS, CDR2 FQNEAQ. The CDR3 has 15 residues. CDR3: CASSSQGASGNTIYF. As DNA, the CDR3 is TGTGCCAGCAGCTCACAGGGGGCTTCTGGAAACACCATATATTTT.

This clone has more than one count but fewer than ten. The chain carries TRBV6-6 and TRBJ2-1; TRBD2 agrees at 10 bases. J was trimmed by 5 bases and V by 5 bases; bases with no gene match: 3. The CDR3 is 14 residues long. Germline lookup yields CDR1 MNHNY and CDR2 SVGAGI (reference sequence). The CDR3 loop reads CASSQAGGDNEQFF. CDR3 in DNA: TGTGCCAGCAGTCAAGCGGGAGGGGACAATGAGCAGTTCTTC.

The rearrangement uses TRBV18 and TRBJ2-7; TRBD1 aligns across 7 bases. The CDR3 consists of 14 residues. V shed 2 bases, J shed 5 bases, and the junction held 6 bases outside the gene matches. From germline, CDR1 is KGHSH and CDR2 LQKENI. The chain's CDR3 is CASSPTTGFDEQYF. CDR3 in DNA: TGTGCCAGCTCACCAACGACAGGGTTTGACGAGCAGTACTTC.

The chain combines TRBV10-1 with TRBJ2-1, with TRBD1 identical over 7 bases. Germline CDR1 reads WNHNN; CDR2 reads SYGVQD (reference sequence). Germline trimming cut 4 bases from V and 8 bases from J; bases unmatched to any gene: 5. The CDR3 sequence is 13 residues long. This chain's CDR3 is CASSGNRGHEQFF. The CDR3 DNA reads TGCGCCAGCAGTGGGAACAGGGGCCATGAGCAGTTCTTC.

The gene calls are TRBV7-2 and TRBJ1-1; D is ambiguous. Germline loops: CDR1 SGHTA, CDR2 FQGNSA. This CDR3 has 16 amino acids. V shed 2 bases and J shed 4 bases, with 17 bases lying between them. In DNA form, the CDR3 reads TGTGCCAGCAGCTTAAAGGTGCGACGTTCTGGCACTGAAGCTTTCTTT. Amino acid sequence: CASSLKVRRSGTEAFF.

The chain recombines TRBV9 with TRBJ1-1, with 8 bases identical to TRBD1. The CDR3 contains 13 residues. Per the germline V gene, CDR1 is SGDLS and CDR2 is YYNGEE. V shed 5 bases, J shed 5 bases, and the junction held 5 bases outside the gene matches. This CDR3 reads CASSRTGRTEAFF. For the CDR3, the DNA is TGTGCCAGCAGTAGGACAGGGAGGACTGAAGCTTTCTTT.

The chain links TRBV10-2 to TRBJ2-7, with TRBD2 matching over 7 bases. V shed 5 bases, J shed 5 bases, and the junction held 6 bases outside the gene matches. Germline V lookup: CDR1 WSHSY, CDR2 SAAADI. The CDR3 is made up of 13 amino acids. The CDR3 coding sequence is TGCGCCAGCAGTTCGACTAGCAGAGACGAGCAGTACTTC. Translation: CASSSTSRDEQYF.

The chain couples TRBV5-5 to TRBJ2-1, with no clear D. The CDR3 covers 17 residues. Between the trimmed V and J ends, which lost 0 bases and 4 bases, there was a span of 17 bases. The germline gives CDR1 SGHKS, CDR2 YYEKEE (reference sequence). CDR3 region: CASSLEPAAIQYNEQFF. CDR3 in DNA: TGTGCCAGCAGCTTGGAGCCAGCCGCAATCCAATACAATGAGCAGTTCTTC.

The chain is built from TRBV7-2 and TRBJ1-3; no firm D call. V shed 1 base and J shed 0 bases, with 10 bases lying between them. Germline CDR1 SGHTA, CDR2 FQGNSA. This CDR3 region has 16 residues. CDR3 coding DNA: TGTGCCAGCAGCTTAGTTGGCGGGAACTCTGGAAACACCATATATTTT. It is translated as CASSLVGGNSGNTIYF.